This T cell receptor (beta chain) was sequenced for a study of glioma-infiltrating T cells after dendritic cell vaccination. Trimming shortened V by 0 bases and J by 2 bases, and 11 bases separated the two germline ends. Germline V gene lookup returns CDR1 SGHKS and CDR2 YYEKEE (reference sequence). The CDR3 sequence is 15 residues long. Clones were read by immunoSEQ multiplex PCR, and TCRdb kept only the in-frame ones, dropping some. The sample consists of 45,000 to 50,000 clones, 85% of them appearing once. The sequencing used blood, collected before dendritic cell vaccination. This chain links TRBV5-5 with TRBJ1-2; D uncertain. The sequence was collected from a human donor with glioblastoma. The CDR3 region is CASSLALDTNYGYTF. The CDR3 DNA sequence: TGTGCCAGCAGCTTGGCTCTTGACACCAACTATGGCTACACCTTC.